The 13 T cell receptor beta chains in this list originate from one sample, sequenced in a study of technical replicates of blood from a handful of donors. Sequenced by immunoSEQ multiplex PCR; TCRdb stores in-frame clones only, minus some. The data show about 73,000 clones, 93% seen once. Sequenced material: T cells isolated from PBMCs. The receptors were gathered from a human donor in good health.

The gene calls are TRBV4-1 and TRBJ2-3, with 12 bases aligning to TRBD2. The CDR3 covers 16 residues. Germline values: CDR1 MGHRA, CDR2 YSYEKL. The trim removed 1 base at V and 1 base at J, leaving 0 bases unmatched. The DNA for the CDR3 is TGCGCCAGCAGCCAAGGACTAGCGGGGGGCACAGATACGCAGTATTTT. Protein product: CASSQGLAGGTDTQYF.

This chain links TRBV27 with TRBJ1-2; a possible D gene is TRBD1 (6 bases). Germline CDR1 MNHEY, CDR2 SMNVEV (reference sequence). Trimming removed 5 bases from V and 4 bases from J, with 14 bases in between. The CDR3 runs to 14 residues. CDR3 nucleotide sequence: TGTGCCAGCAGTCCAGGACAGATACCCTATGGCTACACCTTC. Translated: CASSPGQIPYGYTF.

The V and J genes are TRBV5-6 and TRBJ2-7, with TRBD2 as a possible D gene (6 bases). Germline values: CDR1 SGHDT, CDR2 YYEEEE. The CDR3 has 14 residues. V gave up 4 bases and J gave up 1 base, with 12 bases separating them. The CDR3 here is CASSPPAGSYEQYF. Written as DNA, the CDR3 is TGTGCCAGCAGCCCCCCAGCGGGTTCCTACGAGCAGTACTTC.

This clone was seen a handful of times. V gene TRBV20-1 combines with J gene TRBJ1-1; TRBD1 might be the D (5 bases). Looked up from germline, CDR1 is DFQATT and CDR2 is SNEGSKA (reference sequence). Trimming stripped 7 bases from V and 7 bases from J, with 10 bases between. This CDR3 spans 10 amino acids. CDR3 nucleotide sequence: TGCAGTGGGGGGAGGGTTGAAGCTTTCTTT. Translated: CSGGRVEAFF.

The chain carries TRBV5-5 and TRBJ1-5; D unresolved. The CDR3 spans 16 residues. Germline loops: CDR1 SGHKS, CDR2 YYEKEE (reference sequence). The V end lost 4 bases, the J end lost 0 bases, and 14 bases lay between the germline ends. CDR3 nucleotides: TGTGCCAGCAGCGTCGAGGGTAGATCTAGCAATCAGCCCCAGCATTTT. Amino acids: CASSVEGRSSNQPQHF.

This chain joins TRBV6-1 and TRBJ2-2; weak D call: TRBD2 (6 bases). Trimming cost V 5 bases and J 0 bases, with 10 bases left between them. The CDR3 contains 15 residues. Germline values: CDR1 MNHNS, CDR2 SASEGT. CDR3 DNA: TGTGCCAGCAGTACCCCTAGCGCGAACACCGGGGAGCTGTTTTTT. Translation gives CASSTPSANTGELFF.

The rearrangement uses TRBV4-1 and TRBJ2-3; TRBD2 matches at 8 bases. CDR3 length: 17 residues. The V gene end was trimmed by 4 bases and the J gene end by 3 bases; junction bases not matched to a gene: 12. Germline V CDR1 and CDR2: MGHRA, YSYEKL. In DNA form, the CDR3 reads TGCGCCAGCAGCCCATCAATTGGAGCGGGAGTAACAGATACGCAGTATTTT. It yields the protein CASSPSIGAGVTDTQYF.

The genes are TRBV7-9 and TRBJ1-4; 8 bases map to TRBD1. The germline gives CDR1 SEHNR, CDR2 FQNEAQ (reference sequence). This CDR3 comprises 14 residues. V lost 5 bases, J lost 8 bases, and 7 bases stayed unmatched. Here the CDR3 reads CASSPGGANEKLFF. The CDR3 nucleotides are TGTGCCAGCAGCCCAGGGGGCGCGAACGAAAAACTGTTTTTT.

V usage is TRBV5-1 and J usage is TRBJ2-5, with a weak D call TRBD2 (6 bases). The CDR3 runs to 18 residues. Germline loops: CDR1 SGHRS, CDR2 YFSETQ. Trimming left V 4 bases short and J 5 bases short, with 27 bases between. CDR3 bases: TGCGCCAGCAGCGAAGTCCCCCCCACTACTAGCTGGGGGGAGACCCAGTACTTC. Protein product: CASSEVPPTTSWGETQYF. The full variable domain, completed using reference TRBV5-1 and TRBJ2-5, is KAGVTQTPRYLIKTRGQQVTLSCSPISGHRSVSWYQQTPGQGLQFLFEYFSETQRNKGNFPGRFSGRQFSNSRSEMNVSTLELGDSALYLCASSEVPPTTSWGETQYFGPGTRLLVL.

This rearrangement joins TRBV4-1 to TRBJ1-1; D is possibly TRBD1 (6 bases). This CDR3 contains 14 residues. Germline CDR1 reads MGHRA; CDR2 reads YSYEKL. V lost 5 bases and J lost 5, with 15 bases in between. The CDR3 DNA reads TGCGCCAGCAGCGGGGGCTGGGGTAATACTGAAGCTTTCTTT. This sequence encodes CASSGGWGNTEAFF.

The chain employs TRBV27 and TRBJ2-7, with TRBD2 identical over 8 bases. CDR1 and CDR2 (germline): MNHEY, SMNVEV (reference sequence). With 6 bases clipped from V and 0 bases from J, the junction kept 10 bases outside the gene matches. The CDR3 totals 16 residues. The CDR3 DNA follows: TGTGCCAGCAGCTACCAAATAGCGGGAAGCTCCTACGAGCAGTACTTC. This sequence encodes CASSYQIAGSSYEQYF.

The CDR3 region is CASSVGTYGEQYF. CDR3 nucleotide sequence: TGTGCCAGCAGTGTAGGGACTTATGGCGAGCAGTACTTC. The V and J genes are TRBV6-4 and TRBJ2-7; weak D call: TRBD2 (6 bases). The CDR3 runs to 13 residues. Trimming stripped 4 bases from V and 6 bases from J, with 13 bases between. Germline V gene data show CDR1 as MRHNA and CDR2 as SNTAGT.

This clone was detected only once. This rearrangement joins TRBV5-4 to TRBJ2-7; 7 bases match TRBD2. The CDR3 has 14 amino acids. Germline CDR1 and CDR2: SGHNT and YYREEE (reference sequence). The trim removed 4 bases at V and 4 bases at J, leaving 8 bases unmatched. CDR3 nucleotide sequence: TGTGCCAGCAGCCCTAGGACTAGAGGATACGAGCAGTACTTC. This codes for CASSPRTRGYEQYF.